This section outlines one TCR beta chain sequence together with its context. Its antigen is unknown. The CDR3 totals 13 residues. With 4 bases clipped from V and 4 bases from J, the junction kept 3 bases outside the gene matches. From germline, CDR1 is SGHDT and CDR2 YYEEEE. This entry comes from a study of cytomegalovirus exposure and HLA in healthy donors. The PCR employed 60 Vbeta primers together with 13 Jbeta primers. Clones were read by immunoSEQ multiplex PCR, and TCRdb kept only the in-frame ones, dropping some. The sample yields 120,000 to 150,000 clones, about 80% seen once. The study's findings and limits: In vitro work confirmed that a few CMV-associated chains recognize CMV antigens. Indistinguishability led to the exclusion of some V segments, TRBV6-2 and TRBV6-3 included.

This TCR was sampled from a middle-aged woman in good health and CMV-seronegative. V is TRBV5-6 and J is TRBJ1-2; 8 bases fit TRBD1. The source material was PBMCs. CDR3 nucleotides: TGTGCCAGCAGCCTGGACAGGGCCTATGGCTACACCTTC. Its translation is CASSLDRAYGYTF.